These 26 T cell receptor beta chains came from one sample sequenced in a study of blood T cell repertoires in COVID-19. Only in-frame clones appear in the TCRdb table, and some are missing; sequencing was by immunoSEQ multiplex PCR. The sample includes 77,000 or so clones, more than 60% of them seen just once. Material: peripheral blood. The receptors were sampled from an elderly woman with active or convalescent COVID-19.

There are a few counts of this clone. This chain connects TRBV6-6 to TRBJ2-5; D unresolved. This CDR3 has 14 residues. The V gene lost 2 bases and the J gene lost 2 bases, with 9 bases spanning the gap. From germline, CDR1 is MNHNY and CDR2 SVGAGI (reference sequence). Written as DNA, the CDR3 is TGTGCCAGCAGTTACGATCCAGTTCAAGAGACCCAGTACTTC. Amino acids: CASSYDPVQETQYF.

J is TRBJ1-1 and V is TRBV7-2, with a weak D call TRBD1 (6 bases). The ends were cut back, 5 bases at V and 5 bases at J, with 18 bases in the middle. There are 15 residues in the CDR3. Germline CDR1 reads SGHTA; CDR2 reads FQGNSA. CDR3 amino acids: CASSIRGGDNTEAFF. The CDR3 region has the DNA TGTGCCAGCAGCATAAGAGGGGGGGATAATACTGAAGCTTTCTTT.

V and J are TRBV6-5 and TRBJ1-1, with no clear D. V dropped 5 bases and J dropped 2 bases, with 12 bases sitting between them. Germline V gene data show CDR1 as MNHEY and CDR2 as SVGAGI. This CDR3 is 14 amino acids long. CDR3 nucleotides: TGTGCCAGCAGTCCCCGACTGAGAAACACTGAAGCTTTCTTT. Protein: CASSPRLRNTEAFF.

The V call is TRBV28, the J call TRBJ2-7, with 9 bases matching TRBD2. V shed 6 bases, J shed 7 bases, and the junction held 13 bases outside the gene matches. The CDR3 length is 15 residues. The V gene's germline CDR1 is MDHEN and CDR2 SYDVKM. CDR3 sequence: CASSNSGGYNLEQYF. CDR3 DNA: TGTGCCAGCAGCAATAGCGGGGGATACAATTTGGAGCAGTACTTC.

CDR3 DNA: TGTGCCAGCAGCAAACCAACAGGGCCCGGGGACACCATATATTTT. It yields the protein CASSKPTGPGDTIYF. The rearrangement joins TRBV21-1 to TRBJ1-3; the table gives TRBD1 as D, unverified against the DNA. TRBV21-1 is noted as a pseudogene. The CDR3 loop spans 15 amino acids.

This chain uses TRBV5-4 with TRBJ2-5; D uncertain. Trimming stripped 1 base from V and 0 bases from J, with 13 bases between. This CDR3 comprises 16 residues. The germline V gene encodes CDR1 SGHNT and CDR2 YYREEE (reference sequence). The CDR3 spells CASSLHPRRDQETQYF. CDR3 sequence (DNA): TGTGCCAGCAGCTTGCACCCGAGGAGAGACCAAGAGACCCAGTACTTC.

In the case of this clone: Other DNA sequences in the sample encode the same CDR3. The chain couples TRBV3-1 (or the pseudogene TRBV3-2) to TRBJ1-3; no clear D gene. V was cut by 0 bases and J by 3 bases, with 3 bases left in between. Per germline, CDR1 LGHDT and CDR2 YNNKEL (reference sequence). The CDR3 is 13 residues long. The CDR3 region is CASSQDRGNTIYF. The CDR3 DNA is TGTGCCAGCAGCCAAGACCGTGGAAACACCATATATTTT.

The rearrangement uses TRBV6-2 or TRBV6-3 and TRBJ1-2, with 7 bases lining up with TRBD1. The CDR3 loop spans 16 amino acids. CDR1 is MNHEY and CDR2 is SVGEGT in the germline V gene. Trimming cost V 6 bases and J 4 bases; bases outside gene matches: 14. The CDR3 DNA sequence: TGTGCCAGCAGCCTTCGGACAGGCGAAGATCTCTATGGCTACACCTTC. Protein product: CASSLRTGEDLYGYTF.

The CDR3 here is CASSPGRGPLLEQYF. DNA for the CDR3: TGTGCCAGCTCACCAGGCAGGGGACCCCTCCTCGAGCAGTACTTC. The V call is TRBV18, the J call TRBJ2-7, with D possibly TRBD1 on 6 matching bases. CDR3 length equals 15 residues. Germline CDR1 KGHSH, CDR2 LQKENI. The V end was cut by 2 bases, the J end by 6 bases, with 17 bases between. Using reference TRBV18 and TRBJ2-7 for the parts outside the CDR3, the full variable domain is NAGVMQNPRHLVRRRGQEARLRCSPMKGHSHVYWYRQLPEEGLKFMVYLQKENIIDESGMPKERFSAEFPKEGPSILRIQQVVRGDSAAYFCASSPGRGPLLEQYFGPGTRLTVT.

The chain links TRBV21-1 to TRBJ1-2; the DNA was not compared with TRBD1, the D call given in the table. TRBV21-1 is annotated as a pseudogene. CDR3 length: 14 amino acids. The CDR3 nucleotides read TGTGCCAGCAGCACGCGGGACAGGGCTCCCGGCTACACCTTC. It specifies CASSTRDRAPGYTF.

In this sample, this clone turned up many times. The chain joins TRBV6-2 or TRBV6-3 to TRBJ2-2; D is undetermined. Germline-derived CDR1 and CDR2 are MNHEY and SVGEGT. This CDR3 has 14 amino acids. V lost 5 bases to trimming and J lost 6 bases, with 13 bases between them. The CDR3 here is CASSGYFGPGELFF. CDR3 nucleotides: TGTGCCAGCAGTGGCTACTTTGGGCCCGGGGAGCTGTTTTTT.

This clone is a singleton in its sample. This chain uses TRBV30 with TRBJ1-3; D uncertain. Germline V gives CDR1 GTSNPN, CDR2 SVGIG (reference sequence). Trimming cost V 2 bases and J 3 bases, with 14 bases left between them. This CDR3 has 15 residues. CDR3 sequence (DNA): TGTGCCTGGAGTCTTCTCGGGGAGGGTGGAAACACCATATATTTT. Translation: CAWSLLGEGGNTIYF.

The rearrangement uses TRBV15 and TRBJ1-3; D call uncertain. V lost 0 bases and J 3 bases, leaving 9 bases between the germline ends. Per germline, CDR1 LNHNV and CDR2 YYDKDF (reference sequence). CDR3 length equals 15 residues. This CDR3 reads CATSRDLYRGNTIYF. CDR3 DNA sequence: TGTGCCACCAGCAGAGACCTGTATCGTGGAAACACCATATATTTT. The full variable domain, with the rest looked up from reference TRBV15 and TRBJ1-3, is DAMVIQNPRYQVTQFGKPVTLSCSQTLNHNVMYWYQQKSSQAPKLLFHYYDKDFNNEADTPDNFQSRRPNTSFCFLDIRSPGLGDTAMYLCATSRDLYRGNTIYFGEGSWLTVV.

V and J are TRBV30 and TRBJ1-6; TRBD1 aligns across 9 bases. Germline assignment: CDR1 GTSNPN and CDR2 SVGIG (reference sequence). This CDR3 is 13 amino acids long. V trimming: 5 bases; J trimming: 9 bases; junction bases outside the gene matches: 5. The CDR3 sequence: CAWGTGNRSPLHF. The CDR3 coding sequence is TGTGCCTGGGGGACAGGGAACCGTTCACCCCTCCACTTT.

The rearrangement joins TRBV4-3 to TRBJ2-1; D might be TRBD2 (5 bases). The CDR3 length is 14 residues. The germline CDR1 and CDR2 sequences are LGHNA and YSLEER. V was cut by 1 base and J by 9 bases, with 13 bases left in between. CDR3 sequence: CASSQVSRGSEQFF. CDR3 coding DNA: TGCGCCAGCAGCCAAGTGTCCCGGGGTTCTGAGCAGTTCTTC.

The CDR3 loop reads CASSIRDINNYGYTF. CDR3 in DNA: TGTGCCAGTAGTATCCGGGACATAAATAACTATGGCTACACCTTC. The rearrangement joins TRBV19 to TRBJ1-2; D might be TRBD1 (6 bases). The CDR3 runs 15 residues. Germline V gene sequence: CDR1 LNHDA, CDR2 SQIVND (reference sequence). Trimming pared 3 bases from V and 1 base from J, leaving 12 bases between.

Only a few counts were recorded for this clone. This chain links TRBV7-3 with TRBJ2-1; D is possibly TRBD1 (5 bases). The CDR3 is 16 residues long. Germline V gives CDR1 SGHTA, CDR2 FQGTGA. Trimming cost V 2 bases and J 9 bases, with 20 bases left between them. The chain's CDR3 is CASSLDGAGGLGEQFF. The CDR3 coding sequence is TGTGCCAGCAGCTTAGATGGGGCCGGTGGGTTGGGTGAGCAGTTCTTC.

The chain links TRBV5-1 to TRBJ2-2; TRBD1 is a possible D gene (5 bases). CDR3 size: 16 residues. Trimming pared 4 bases from V and 0 bases from J, leaving 13 bases between. Per germline, CDR1 SGHRS and CDR2 YFSETQ. The CDR3 coding sequence is TGCGCCAGCAGCCCCCACCAGGGATCGAACACCGGGGAGCTGTTTTTT. The encoded protein is CASSPHQGSNTGELFF.

V gene TRBV7-2 combines with J gene TRBJ1-6; D is undetermined. Germline lookup yields CDR1 SGHTA and CDR2 FQGNSA. The V end lost 2 bases, the J end lost 6 bases, and 14 bases lay between the germline ends. The CDR3 is 16 residues long. Here the CDR3 DNA reads TGTGCCAGCAGCTTATTAAGGGCGGAGGTTAATTCACCCCTCCACTTT. Residues: CASSLLRAEVNSPLHF.

The J gene is TRBJ2-2, the V gene TRBV6-5, with D possibly matching TRBD2 (5 bases). Germline V gene lookup returns CDR1 MNHEY and CDR2 SVGAGI. Trimming took 4 bases from V and 3 from J, leaving 9 bases between them. The CDR3 has 14 amino acids. The DNA of the CDR3 is TGTGCCAGCAGTTTAGGAGGATACACCGGGGAGCTGTTTTTT. Its translation: CASSLGGYTGELFF.

V is TRBV24-1 and J is TRBJ2-3; possible D gene TRBD2, 6 bases. The ends were cut back, 7 bases at V and 1 base at J, with 11 bases in the middle. Germline CDR1 KGHDR, CDR2 SFDVKD. CDR3 length: 14 amino acids. CDR3 protein: CATRGRGGTDTQYF. DNA of the CDR3: TGTGCCACCAGGGGTCGCGGGGGCACAGATACGCAGTATTTT.

The chain combines TRBV6-6 with TRBJ1-2; D is unresolved. Trimming pared 2 bases from V and 1 base from J, leaving 14 bases between. The CDR3 is 16 residues long. Germline CDR1 and CDR2: MNHNY and SVGAGI (reference sequence). The CDR3 sequence is CASSYLPGTVNYGYTF. The DNA of the CDR3 is TGTGCCAGCAGTTACCTTCCGGGAACCGTTAACTATGGCTACACCTTC.

This chain uses TRBV6-6 with TRBJ2-4; possible D gene TRBD1, 6 bases. Per germline, CDR1 MNHNY and CDR2 SVGAGI (reference sequence). V was pared by 7 bases and J by 1 base, with 14 bases between. The CDR3 is 15 residues long. The CDR3 loop reads CASTQGRRAKNIQYF. In DNA, the CDR3 is TGTGCCAGCACCCAGGGGCGCCGGGCCAAAAACATTCAGTACTTC.

This clone appeared a few times. The chain joins TRBV10-3 to TRBJ2-7; 7 bases match TRBD1. CDR1 and CDR2 (germline): ENHRY, SYGVKD. Trimming cost V 4 bases and J 4 bases; bases outside gene matches: 7. This CDR3 has 14 residues. The CDR3 sequence is CAISGDRVPYEQYF. The CDR3 DNA is TGTGCCATCAGTGGGGACAGAGTCCCTTACGAGCAGTACTTC.

The gene calls are TRBV19 and TRBJ2-1; tentative D call: TRBD2 (6 bases). The V end was cut by 7 bases, the J end by 9 bases, with 16 bases between. This CDR3 contains 13 residues. Germline V gene lookup returns CDR1 LNHDA and CDR2 SQIVND (reference sequence). The DNA for the CDR3 is TGTGCCAGTATTGGGGGGTTGGGGTCTGAGCAGTTCTTC. Its translation is CASIGGLGSEQFF.

J is TRBJ1-5 and V is TRBV6-5; maybe TRBD1 (5 bases). Germline CDR1 reads MNHEY; CDR2 reads SVGAGI. The CDR3 loop spans 11 amino acids. V was shortened by 8 bases and J by 10 bases, with 12 bases between the two germline ends. CDR3 DNA sequence: TGTGCCAGCGGCAGGGTCATACCCCAGCATTTT. The encoded protein is CASGRVIPQHF.